This record looks at one T cell receptor (beta chain) sequence and its context. Its antigen is as yet unknown. Trimming removed 6 bases at V and 7 bases at J, with 12 bases between. The CDR3 spans 12 residues. Germline V gives CDR1 SGHVS, CDR2 FQNEAQ. This record comes from a study of T cell responses to AZD1222 COVID-19 vaccine. Across the whole study: Second-dose recipients at about 4 or about 12 weeks were treated as one pooled group.

Clones were read by immunoSEQ multiplex PCR, and TCRdb kept only the in-frame ones, dropping some. The table lists approximately 140,000 clones, around nine tenths of them singletons. Regarding the study as a whole: Most donors were white British and more were female, and clonal diversity was possibly underestimated.

The sequence derives from an adult in good health. The chain recombines TRBV7-8 with TRBJ1-1, with a tentative D call TRBD1 (5 bases). The sequenced sample was peripheral blood, obtained on day 0 of AZD1222 vaccination. CDR3 nucleotides: TGTGCCAGCAGTCAACCGGGGGTTGAAGCTTTCTTT. Translation gives CASSQPGVEAFF.